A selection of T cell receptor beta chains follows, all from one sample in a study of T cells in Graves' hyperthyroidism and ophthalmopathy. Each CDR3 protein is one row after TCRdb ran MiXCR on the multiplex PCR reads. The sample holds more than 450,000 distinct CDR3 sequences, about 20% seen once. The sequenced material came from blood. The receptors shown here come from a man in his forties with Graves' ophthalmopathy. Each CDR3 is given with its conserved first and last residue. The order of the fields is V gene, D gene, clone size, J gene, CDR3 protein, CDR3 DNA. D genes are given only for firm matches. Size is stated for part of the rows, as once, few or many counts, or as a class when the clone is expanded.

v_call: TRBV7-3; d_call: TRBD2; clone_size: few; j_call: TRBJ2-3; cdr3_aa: CASSSRAGGRADTQYF; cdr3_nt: TGTGCCAGCAGCTCCCGAGCGGGGGGGAGGGCAGATACGCAGTATTTT
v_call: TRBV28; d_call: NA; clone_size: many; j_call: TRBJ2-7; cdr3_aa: CASRSWGNNYEQYF; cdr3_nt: TGTGCCAGCAGGTCTTGGGGGAATAACTACGAGCAGTACTTC
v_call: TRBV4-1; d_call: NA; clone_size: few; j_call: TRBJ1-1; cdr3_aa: CASSQGTENTEAFF; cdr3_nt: TGCGCCAGCAGCCAAGGGACGGAAAACACTGAAGCTTTCTTT
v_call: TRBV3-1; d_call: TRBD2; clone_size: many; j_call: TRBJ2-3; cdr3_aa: CASRGTSGGTQYF; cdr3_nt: TGTGCCAGCAGAGGGACTAGCGGAGGTACGCAGTATTTT
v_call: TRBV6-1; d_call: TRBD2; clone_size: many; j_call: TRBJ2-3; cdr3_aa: CASSATSGGPDTQYF; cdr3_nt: TGTGCCAGCAGTGCAACTAGCGGGGGCCCAGATACGCAGTATTTT
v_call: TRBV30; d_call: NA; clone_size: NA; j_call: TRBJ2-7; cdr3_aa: CALGHGNEQYF; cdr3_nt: TGTGCCCTCGGACACGGCAACGAGCAGTACTTC
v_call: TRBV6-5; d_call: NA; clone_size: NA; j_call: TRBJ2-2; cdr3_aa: CASIKTGRSTGELFF; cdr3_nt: TGTGCCAGCATTAAGACAGGGAGGTCCACCGGGGAGCTGTTTTTT
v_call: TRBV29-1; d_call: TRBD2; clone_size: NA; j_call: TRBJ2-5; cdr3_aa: CSVDWGGQETQYF; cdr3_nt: TGCAGCGTTGATTGGGGAGGGCAAGAGACCCAGTACTTC
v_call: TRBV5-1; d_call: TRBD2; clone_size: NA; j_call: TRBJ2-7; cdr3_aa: CASSEGTAGGWQYF; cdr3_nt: TGCGCCAGCAGCGAGGGGACTGCCGGGGGGTGGCAGTACTTC
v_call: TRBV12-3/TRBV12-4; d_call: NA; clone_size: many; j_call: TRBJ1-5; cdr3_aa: CASSLAFGGLTNQPQHF; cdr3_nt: TGTGCCAGCAGTTTAGCGTTCGGGGGCCTTACCAATCAGCCCCAGCATTTT
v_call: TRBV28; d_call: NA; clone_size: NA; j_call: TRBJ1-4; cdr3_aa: CASQRGGHEKLFF; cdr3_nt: TGTGCCAGCCAAAGGGGAGGGCATGAAAAACTGTTTTTT
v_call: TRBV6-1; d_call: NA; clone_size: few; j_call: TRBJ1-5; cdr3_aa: CASSPSVGENQPQHF; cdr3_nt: TGTGCCAGCAGTCCATCGGTGGGGGAAAATCAGCCCCAGCATTTT
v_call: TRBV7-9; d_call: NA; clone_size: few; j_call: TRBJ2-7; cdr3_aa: CASSSGHTYEQYF; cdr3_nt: TGTGCCAGCAGCTCGGGACATACCTACGAGCAGTACTTC
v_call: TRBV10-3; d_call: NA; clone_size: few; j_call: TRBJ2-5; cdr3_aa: CAISETRALYQETQYF; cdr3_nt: TGTGCCATCAGTGAGACAAGGGCCTTGTACCAAGAGACCCAGTACTTC
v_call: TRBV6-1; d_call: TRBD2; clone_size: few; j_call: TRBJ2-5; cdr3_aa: CAGRGGGVGETQYF; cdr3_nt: TGTGCCGGCCGGGGGGGGGGGGTTGGAGAGACCCAGTACTTC
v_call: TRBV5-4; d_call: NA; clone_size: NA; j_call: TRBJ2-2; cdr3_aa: CASSLGGVWTTGELFF; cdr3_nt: TGTGCCAGCAGCTTGGGCGGAGTCTGGACCACCGGGGAGCTGTTTTTT
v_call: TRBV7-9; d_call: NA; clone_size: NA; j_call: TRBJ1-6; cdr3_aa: CASSLSSSPLHF; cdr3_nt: TGTGCCAGCAGCTTATCGTCCTCACCCCTCCACTTT
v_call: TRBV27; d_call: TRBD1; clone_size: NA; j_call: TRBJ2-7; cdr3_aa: CASSWTGAYEQYF; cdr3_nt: TGTGCCAGCAGTTGGACAGGGGCCTACGAGCAGTACTTC
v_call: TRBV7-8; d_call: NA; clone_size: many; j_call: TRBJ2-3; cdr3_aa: CASSFRTARGDTQYF; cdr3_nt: TGTGCCAGCAGCTTTCGAACGGCCAGAGGGGATACGCAGTATTTT
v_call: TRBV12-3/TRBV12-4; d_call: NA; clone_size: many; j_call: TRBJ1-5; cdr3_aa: CASSLRTEGRPQHF; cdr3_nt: TGTGCCAGCAGTTTAAGGACAGAGGGTCGGCCCCAGCATTTT
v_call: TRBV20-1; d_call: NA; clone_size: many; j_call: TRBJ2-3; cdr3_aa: CSARDWGVSTDTQYF; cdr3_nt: TGCAGTGCTAGAGATTGGGGGGTTAGCACAGATACGCAGTATTTT
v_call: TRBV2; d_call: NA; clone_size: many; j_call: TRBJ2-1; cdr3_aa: CASSEPNGPGQGEQFF; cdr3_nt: TGTGCCAGCAGTGAGCCGAATGGGCCAGGGCAGGGGGAGCAGTTCTTC
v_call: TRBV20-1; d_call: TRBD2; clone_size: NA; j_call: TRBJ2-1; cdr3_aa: CSARRLAGGNEQFF; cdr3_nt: TGCAGTGCTAGGAGACTAGCGGGAGGGAATGAGCAGTTCTTC
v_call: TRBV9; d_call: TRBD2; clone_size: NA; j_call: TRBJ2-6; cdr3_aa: CASSAGLAGTGSGANVLTF; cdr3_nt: TGTGCCAGCAGCGCAGGACTAGCGGGTACGGGGTCTGGGGCCAACGTCCTGACTTTC
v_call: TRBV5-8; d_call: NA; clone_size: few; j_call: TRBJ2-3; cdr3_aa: CASSFAGMTADTQYF; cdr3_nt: TGTGCCAGCAGCTTTGCCGGGATGACCGCAGATACGCAGTATTTT
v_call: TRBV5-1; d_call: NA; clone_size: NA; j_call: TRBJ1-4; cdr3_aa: CASGTSTNEKLFF; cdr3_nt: TGCGCCAGTGGGACGTCAACTAATGAAAAACTGTTTTTT
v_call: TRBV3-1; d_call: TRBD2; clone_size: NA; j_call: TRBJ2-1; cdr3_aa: CASSQVSGSSYNEQFF; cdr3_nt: TGTGCCAGCAGCCAAGTTAGCGGGAGCTCCTACAATGAGCAGTTCTTC
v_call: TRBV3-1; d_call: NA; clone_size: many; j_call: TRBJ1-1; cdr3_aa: CASSQQIDSLAFF; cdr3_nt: TGTGCCAGCAGCCAACAAATAGACAGTTTGGCTTTCTTT
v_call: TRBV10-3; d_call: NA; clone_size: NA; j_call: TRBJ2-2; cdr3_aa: CAISEGRTGELFF; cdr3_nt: TGTGCCATCAGTGAAGGACGGACCGGGGAGCTGTTTTTT
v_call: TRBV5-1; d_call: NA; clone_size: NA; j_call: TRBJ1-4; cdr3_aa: CASSRGQGQEKLFF; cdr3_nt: TGCGCCAGCAGCCGGGGGCAGGGTCAGGAGAAACTGTTTTTT
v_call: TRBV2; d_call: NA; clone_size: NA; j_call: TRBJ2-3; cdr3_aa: CASSEFGLGRDTQYF; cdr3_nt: TGTGCCAGCAGTGAGTTCGGGTTGGGGCGTGATACGCAGTATTTT
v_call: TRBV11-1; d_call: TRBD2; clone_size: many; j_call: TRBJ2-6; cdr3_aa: CASSLYSGSSGANVLTF; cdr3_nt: TGTGCCAGCAGCTTATACAGCGGGAGCTCTGGGGCCAACGTCCTGACTTTC
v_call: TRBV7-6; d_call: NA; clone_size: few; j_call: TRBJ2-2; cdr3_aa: CASSFYGTGELFF; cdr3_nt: TGTGCCAGCAGCTTCTACGGCACCGGGGAGCTGTTTTTT
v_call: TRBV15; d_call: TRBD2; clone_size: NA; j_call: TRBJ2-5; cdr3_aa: CATSRDHSGVETQYF; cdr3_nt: TGTGCCACCAGCAGAGATCATAGCGGGGTAGAGACCCAGTACTTC
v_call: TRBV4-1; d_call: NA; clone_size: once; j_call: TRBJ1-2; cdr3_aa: CASSQEIQYGYTF; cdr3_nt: TGCGCCAGCAGCCAAGAAATTCAGTATGGCTACACCTTC
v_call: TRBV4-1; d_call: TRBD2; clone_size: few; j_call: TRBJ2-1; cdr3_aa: CASSPPWQAGGLGEQFF; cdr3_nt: TGCGCCAGCAGCCCCCCCTGGCAGGCGGGGGGTCTTGGGGAGCAGTTCTTC